This TCR beta chain was identified in a study of a mutant IDH1 vaccine in newly diagnosed glioma. The overall study: Once 4-6 weeks had passed after radiotherapy alone, vaccination started, or it started with temozolomide cycles.

This CDR3 spans 15 amino acids. The ends were cut back, 6 bases at V and 5 bases at J, with 17 bases in the middle. Germline assignment: CDR1 MGHDK and CDR2 SYGVNS. The data were produced by immunoSEQ multiplex PCR, yet TCRdb's version contains in-frame clones alone and is incomplete. This table has approximately 80,000 clones, 80% to 90% appearing once. The time point was: week 47, end of study. Each dose of the vaccine consisted of 300 ug of mutant IDH1 20-mer peptide, with topical imiquimod. This clone occurred a few times. Antigen unknown. The material sequenced was PBMCs, taken from a glioma patient whose treatment included an IDH1 peptide vaccine. The clonotype was recovered from a man aged 40-50 years with glioma. The chain recombines TRBV25-1 with TRBJ2-1; tentatively, D is TRBD1 (7 bases). The CDR3 bases are TGTGCCAGCAGCGGCCCAGGGGGGCCAAACAATGAGCAGTTCTTC. Residues: CASSGPGGPNNEQFF.